Given below is one TCR beta chain in context. As yet, its antigen is unknown. This entry comes from a study of CD8+ T cells in alopecia areata. The study's findings and limits: Normal skin contains resident alphabeta T cells, and these are also sequenced in scalp samples.

Germline trimming cut 0 bases from V and 3 bases from J; bases unmatched to any gene: 2. The germline V gene encodes CDR1 SGDLS and CDR2 YYNGEE. The CDR3 length is 14 residues. Reverse transcription of extracted RNA yielded cDNA, which provided the sequencing template. Assay: immunoSEQ multiplex PCR; the TCRdb copy retains only in-frame clones and omits some. The sample includes some 150,000 clones, less than 75% of them seen just once. This chain joins TRBV9 and TRBJ1-1; 7 nucleotides match TRBD1. This sample comprised CD8+ T cells sorted from blood, obtained at week 0. This TCR was sampled from a human donor with alopecia areata. The CDR3 spells CASSVATGDTEAFF. The DNA for the CDR3 is TGTGCCAGCAGCGTAGCTACAGGGGACACTGAAGCTTTCTTT. Full variable domain (missing parts from reference TRBV9 and TRBJ1-1): DSGVTQTPKHLITATGQRVTLRCSPRSGDLSVYWYQQSLDQGLQFLIQYYNGEERAKGNILERFSAQQFPDLHSELNLSSLELGDSALYFCASSVATGDTEAFFGQGTRLTVV.